The next 11 T cell receptor beta chains were all read from a single sample in a study of blood T cell repertoires in COVID-19. TCRdb keeps only in-frame clones here, not all; method: immunoSEQ multiplex PCR. The data show approximately 170,000 clones, around three quarters seen once. The sample consisted of PBMCs or T cells enriched from blood (not recorded which). All receptors come from a woman aged 70-85 years in a cohort exposed to, infected with or recovered from COVID-19 (not recorded which).

This clone has just one count. This chain connects TRBV28 to TRBJ1-1, with 8 bases that match TRBD1. J gave up 2 bases and V 5 bases, and 4 bases lay outside the gene matches. CDR3 size: 14 residues. CDR1 and CDR2 from the germline V gene are MDHEN and SYDVKM. Written as DNA, the CDR3 is TGTGCCAGCAGTACAGGGGGAGAAAACACTGAAGCTTTCTTT. It encodes CASSTGGENTEAFF. The variable domain in full, completed from reference TRBV28 and TRBJ1-1, reads DVKVTQSSRYLVKRTGEKVFLECVQDMDHENMFWYRQDPGLGLRLIYFSYDVKMKEKGDIPEGYSVSREKKERFSLILESASTNQTSMYLCASSTGGENTEAFFGQGTRLTVV.

This chain joins TRBV7-8 and TRBJ1-1; D perhaps matches TRBD1 (5 bases). CDR3 size: 13 residues. The ends were cut back, 6 bases at V and 1 base at J, with 9 bases in the middle. From germline, CDR1 is SGHVS and CDR2 FQNEAQ. As DNA, the CDR3 is TGTGCCAGCAGTCGAGACAGGAACACTGAAGCTTTCTTT. This translates into CASSRDRNTEAFF. Combining the CDR3 with reference TRBV7-8 and TRBJ1-1 gives the whole variable domain GAGVSQSPRYKVAKRGQDVALRCDPISGHVSLFWYQQALGQGPEFLTYFQNEAQLDKSGLPSDRFFAERPEGSVSTLKIQRTQQEDSAVYLCASSRDRNTEAFFGQGTRLTVV.

This chain links TRBV27 with TRBJ2-2, with 14 bases lining up with TRBD2. The CDR3 covers 21 residues. Per the germline V gene, CDR1 is MNHEY and CDR2 is SMNVEV (reference sequence). V gave up 5 bases and J gave up 5 bases; unmatched junction bases: 19. The CDR3 is CASSITPGLAGETWGTGELFF. The CDR3 DNA reads as TGTGCCAGCAGTATCACTCCGGGACTAGCGGGAGAAACTTGGGGTACCGGGGAGCTGTTTTTT.

This clone was seen a few times. The rearrangement links TRBV4-3 to TRBJ2-7, with 10 positions matching TRBD2. There are 15 residues in the CDR3. J gave up 3 bases and V 5 bases, and 7 bases lay outside the gene matches. Germline V CDR1 and CDR2: LGHNA, YSLEER. The chain's CDR3 is CASSFRTSGLYEQYF. The CDR3 DNA reads as TGCGCCAGCAGCTTCCGGACTAGCGGTCTCTACGAGCAGTACTTC.

This clone was seen a few times. The genes are TRBV5-1 and TRBJ2-3; 8 nucleotides match TRBD2. The germline V gene encodes CDR1 SGHRS and CDR2 YFSETQ. V shed 0 bases and J 11 bases; nucleotides not matched to a gene: 8. CDR3 length: 14 amino acids. CDR3 sequence reads: CASSLASGLDEQYF. DNA for the CDR3: TGCGCCAGCAGCTTGGCTAGCGGGCTCGATGAGCAGTATTTT.

The rearrangement uses TRBV4-3 and TRBJ1-6; no clear D gene. V gave up 0 bases and J gave up 8 bases, with 8 bases separating them. The CDR3 extends over 14 amino acids. Germline CDR1 LGHNA, CDR2 YSLEER. CDR3 sequence: CASSQEARDSPLHF. The CDR3 DNA follows: TGCGCCAGCAGCCAAGAGGCGAGGGATTCACCCCTCCACTTT.

This clone was seen only once. The CDR3 DNA reads TGTGCCAGCAGTGAACCCCGGACAGGAGGCTACAATGAGCAGTTCTTC. Translated, it gives CASSEPRTGGYNEQFF. The rearrangement uses TRBV25-1 and TRBJ2-1; 7 nucleotides align to TRBD1. Per germline, CDR1 MGHDK and CDR2 SYGVNS. The CDR3 covers 16 residues. The junction had 7 bases not matched to a gene; V was cut back by 2 bases and J by 3 bases. Using reference TRBV25-1 and TRBJ2-1 for the parts outside the CDR3, the full variable domain is EADIYQTPRYLVIGTGKKITLECSQTMGHDKMYWYQQDPGMELHLIHYSYGVNSTEKGDLSSESTVSRIRTEHFPLTLESARPSHTSQYLCASSEPRTGGYNEQFFGPGTRLTVL.

The J gene is TRBJ1-6, the V gene TRBV15; D gene unclear. In germline, CDR1 is LNHNV, CDR2 YYDKDF (reference sequence). V lost 1 base to trimming and J lost 7 bases, with 5 bases between them. This CDR3 contains 13 residues. This CDR3 reads CATSRVENSPLHF. The DNA for the CDR3 is TGTGCCACCAGCAGAGTGGAGAATTCACCCCTCCACTTT.

This clone has more than one count but fewer than ten. The gene calls are TRBV27 and TRBJ1-4; D gene unclear. The CDR3 spans 15 residues. CDR1 is MNHEY, CDR2 SMNVEV, per germline (reference sequence). Trimming took off 6 bases at V and 6 bases at J, with 17 bases between the two ends. The CDR3 sequence is CASSSALRGDEKLFF. The CDR3 DNA sequence: TGTGCCAGCAGCTCGGCGCTAAGAGGAGATGAAAAACTGTTTTTT. The full variable domain, with the rest looked up from reference TRBV27 and TRBJ1-4, is EAQVTQNPRYLITVTGKKLTVTCSQNMNHEYMSWYRQDPGLGLRQIYYSMNVEVTDKGDVPEGYKVSRKEKRNFPLILESPSPNQTSLYFCASSSALRGDEKLFFGSGTQLSVL.

The V and J genes are TRBV28 and TRBJ2-7; 10 positions agree with TRBD1. Germline values: CDR1 MDHEN, CDR2 SYDVKM. With V trimmed by 11 bases and J by 0 bases, 16 bases remained unmatched. The CDR3 sequence is 17 residues long. Here the CDR3 reads CAAAGTGATLSSYEQYF. The CDR3 DNA is TGTGCCGCGGCCGGGACAGGGGCGACGTTGAGCTCCTACGAGCAGTACTTC.

The J gene is TRBJ2-4, the V gene TRBV6-5; 12 bases map to TRBD2. The V segment lost 6 bases and the J segment 11 bases; nucleotides outside the gene matches: 8. Germline V gene data show CDR1 as MNHEY and CDR2 as SVGAGI. This CDR3 is built from 14 residues. The DNA of the CDR3 is TGTGCCAGCAGAGCCATGACTAGCGGGGGATTTCAGTACTTC. It specifies CASRAMTSGGFQYF.